A selection of T cell receptor beta chains follows, all from one sample in a study of control samples from healthy donors and cancer patients. Profiled with immunoSEQ multiplex PCR; TCRdb holds only in-frame clones, not every one. The profile shows approximately 41,000 clones, around 94% of them singletons. Sequencing input: blood. All receptors come from a man in his 60s in good health. Each CDR3 is given with its conserved first and last residue. A D gene is named only where the DNA matches it firmly. Clone size is not always given. Where it is, it says once, few, many or a class for expanded clones.

d_gene	len	j_gene	abundance	v_gene	CDR3nt	CDR3aa
.	13	TRBJ1-5	.	TRBV7-9	TGTGCCAGCAGCTTAGGTTCAGAGCAGCCCCAGCATTTT	CASSLGSEQPQHF
.	16	TRBJ1-4	.	TRBV19	TGTGCCAGTAGTCCCCCGGGGGTTGCAACTAATGAAAAACTGTTTTTT	CASSPPGVATNEKLFF
TRBD2	15	TRBJ2-1	.	TRBV6-5	TGTGCCAGCAGCCTGGGACTAGCGGGACCGAATGAGCAGTTCTTC	CASSLGLAGPNEQFF
.	14	TRBJ2-7	.	TRBV10-3	TGTGCCATCAGTCATAACGGAGGGGGGTACGAGCAGTACTTC	CAISHNGGGYEQYF
.	14	TRBJ2-2	.	TRBV6-6	TGTGCCAGCAGTTACGGGGTTGCCACCGGGGAGCTGTTTTTT	CASSYGVATGELFF
.	13	TRBJ1-5	.	TRBV3-1/TRBV3-2	TGTGCCAGCAGCCGTGGACCTTCCCAGCCCCAGCATTTT	CASSRGPSQPQHF
TRBD2	17	TRBJ2-1	.	TRBV14	TGTGCCAGCAGCCAAGATGGTCTAGCGGGAGTAAGGGGTGAGCAGTTCTTC	CASSQDGLAGVRGEQFF
.	12	TRBJ2-2	.	TRBV28	TGTGCCAGCAGTTTAACGCCCGGGGAGCTGTTTTTT	CASSLTPGELFF
.	14	TRBJ1-1	.	TRBV7-9	TGTGCCAGCAGCTTAGATGGCGGAGACACTGAAGCTTTCTTT	CASSLDGGDTEAFF
.	16	TRBJ1-6	.	TRBV7-8	TGTGCCAGCAGCAGGACAGCTAGCTCCTATAATTCACCCCTCCACTTT	CASSRTASSYNSPLHF
TRBD1	17	TRBJ2-3	once	TRBV24-1	TGTGCCACCAGTGATGCCGACAGGGGGTTTAACACAGATACGCAGTATTTT	CATSDADRGFNTDTQYF